The present TCR beta chain was sequenced within a study of control samples from healthy donors and cancer patients. The table lists this clone with a count of one. TCRdb's table, derived via immunoSEQ multiplex PCR, lists solely in-frame clones and lacks some. The profile shows around 100,000 clones, roughly 84% of them singletons. The CDR3 consists of 15 residues. The trim removed 5 bases at V and 14 bases at J, leaving 12 bases unmatched. Germline CDR1 is LNHDA and CDR2 is SQIVND (reference sequence). This clonotype was obtained from a woman aged 45-65 years in good health. Sample: blood. The chain couples TRBV19 to TRBJ2-1, with 13 bases lining up with TRBD2. This CDR3 reads CASSLRTSGGMGEFF. Here the CDR3 DNA reads TGTGCCAGTAGTCTGAGGACTAGCGGGGGAATGGGGGAGTTCTTC.